Listed below are T cell receptor beta chains from one sample, sequenced in a study of T cell repertoires in cytomegalovirus infection. The antigens of these receptors remain unknown. Each CDR3 protein is one row after TCRdb ran MiXCR on the reads. The data contain a few hundred thousand distinct CDR3 sequences, 29% of them seen just once; the ten biggest clones take up over 15%. This sample comprised cultured PBMCs, obtained from culture after CMV antigen stimulation. Every receptor here comes from a human donor in good health (CMV status not recorded). Some clones in this sample may be carry-over from other donors' samples. Each CDR3 is given with its conserved first and last residue. The D gene is left open where the match is weak.

>TRBJ2-7|-|TRBV25-1
CASSEAGAGYEQYF
>TRBJ1-6|TRBD1|TRBV28
CASSSPGQVDNSPLHF
>TRBJ1-1|-|TRBV5-1
CASSWAQGRNTEAFF
>TRBJ2-7|TRBD1|TRBV6-5
CASRTGGEQYF
>TRBJ2-1|TRBD2|TRBV12-3/TRBV12-4
CASSPTSGRLGEQFF
>TRBJ2-6|-|TRBV5-3
CASSLQGGSGANVLTF
>TRBJ2-1|TRBD2|TRBV20-1
CSAVLAGQVHEQFF
>TRBJ1-2|TRBD1|TRBV7-3
CASSLEGAHGGYTF
>TRBJ1-1|-|TRBV13
CASQYRTNTEAFF
>TRBJ1-5|-|TRBV6-1
CASSESQGAEQPQHF
>TRBJ1-2|-|TRBV18
CASSPEEGNGYTF
>TRBJ2-3|-|TRBV15
CATSRDPRAADTQYF
>TRBJ1-5|-|TRBV10-3
CAISEPGRNLYSNQPQHF
>TRBJ1-4|-|TRBV7-2
CASSLVGGGSNEKLFF
>TRBJ2-1|-|TRBV2
CASSVGVLNEQFF
>TRBJ1-1|-|TRBV5-4
CASSRWGGGEAFF
>TRBJ2-5|TRBD2|TRBV7-4
CASSTRAGGEETQYF
>TRBJ2-7|-|TRBV27
CASSSLLADFYEQYF
>TRBJ2-3|TRBD1|TRBV20-1
CSARYSTGGLTDTQYF
>TRBJ2-7|-|TRBV27
CASSLFGGRGFYEQYF
>TRBJ2-7|TRBD2|TRBV7-6
CASSLEVERGGEEQYF
>TRBJ1-2|-|TRBV7-4
CASSLDRGYTF
>TRBJ2-1|TRBD2|TRBV5-4
CASSLTPDWGAGGPYNEQFF
>TRBJ2-3|-|TRBV6-1
CASTSANTDTQYF
>TRBJ1-1|-|TRBV14
CASSHGGRGRKDTEAFF
>TRBJ2-2|-|TRBV6-1
CASSEALGRAGELFF
>TRBJ2-7|TRBD1|TRBV20-1
CSVGQTYEQYF
>TRBJ2-1|TRBD2|TRBV7-2
CASSFTGLPYNEQFF
>TRBJ1-2|TRBD1|TRBV18
CASSLPGQGSAGYTF
>TRBJ1-4|-|TRBV5-1
CASSLQDNEKLFF
>TRBJ2-1|TRBD2|TRBV15
CATSREGGGPLGEQFF
>TRBJ2-7|-|TRBV7-2
CASSRVYEQYF
>TRBJ2-3|-|TRBV12-3/TRBV12-4
CASSLALGGNTQYF
>TRBJ2-5|-|TRBV7-9
CASSQLAGPQETQYF
>TRBJ2-7|-|TRBV5-1
CASSLNPGQAYEQYF
>TRBJ1-2|-|TRBV7-8
CASSSAGGSSDGYTF
>TRBJ2-3|-|TRBV27
CASSSDRSSQYF
>TRBJ2-3|TRBD2|TRBV10-3
CAITRTSGGDPDTQYF
>TRBJ1-1|TRBD1|TRBV3-1
CASSPLRDRGPGAFF
>TRBJ1-2|TRBD1|TRBV7-9
CASSPGQGQTGSHGYTF
>TRBJ2-5|-|TRBV7-2
CASSTSWETQYF
>TRBJ2-5|TRBD1|TRBV14
CASSQTGQGSETQYF
>TRBJ2-2|TRBD2|TRBV11-3
CASSFTGTSIPGELFF
>TRBJ2-1|TRBD2|TRBV10-3
CAISEPLGGRASRNEQFF
>TRBJ1-1|-|TRBV12-3/TRBV12-4
CASSFLSVRKMNTEAFF
>TRBJ1-1|-|TRBV4-1
CASSQDHGGDTEAFF
>TRBJ2-3|TRBD2|TRBV7-6
CASSTASGRRTDTQYF
>TRBJ2-1|TRBD2|TRBV20-1
CSASEGGVEQFF
>TRBJ2-2|-|TRBV7-2
CASSLVSTGELFF
>TRBJ2-3|-|TRBV29-1
CSALWSADTQYF
>TRBJ1-6|-|TRBV11-2
CASSLDGTGQSPLHF
>TRBJ1-4|-|TRBV10-3
CAISEPGKGFEKLFF